This entry lists 22 T cell receptor beta chains sequenced from one sample in a study of T-cell reconstitution after alpha-beta-depleted transplantation in children. Unique molecular identifiers were used in preparing the TCRbeta library. TCRdb redid the calling of the PCR reads with MiXCR, one entry per CDR3 protein. The data show about 600,000 distinct CDR3 sequences, 20% to 25% seen once. The sample consisted of PBMCs, mostly from graft donor cells, taken 360 days after TCRalphabeta/CD19-depleted stem cell transplant. The receptors stem from a boy under three years old who had a stem cell transplant for acute myeloid leukemia, so the T cells may come from the graft donor.

This clonotype was seen ten or more times. The chain combines TRBV20-1 with TRBJ2-7, with D tentatively TRBD1 (6 bases). The germline gives CDR1 DFQATT, CDR2 SNEGSKA (reference sequence). Trimming removed 5 bases at V and 5 bases at J, with 13 bases between. This CDR3 is 12 amino acids long. As DNA, the CDR3 is TGCAGTGCTCTAACACAGGGTAACGAGCAGTACTTC. Translated, it gives CSALTQGNEQYF.

The V call is TRBV12-3 or TRBV12-4, the J call TRBJ2-1; 7 positions agree with TRBD2. This CDR3 region has 16 residues. The V and J ends lost 5 bases and 0 bases, in that order; junction bases with no gene match: 7. The CDR3 DNA reads as TGTGCCAGCAGTCCCCCCGGCGGGGGCTCCTACAATGAGCAGTTCTTC. It encodes CASSPPGGGSYNEQFF.

The chain recombines TRBV28 with TRBJ2-7; no clear D gene. Germline V gene lookup returns CDR1 MDHEN and CDR2 SYDVKM. This CDR3 is 13 amino acids long. Trimming removed 6 bases at V and 0 bases at J, with 9 bases between. The CDR3 nucleotides read TGTGCCAGCAGACCTAAGTACTCCTACGAGCAGTACGTC. It yields the protein CASRPKYSYEQYV.

This sequence joins TRBV5-1 and TRBJ2-7; no reliable D call. The CDR3 has 13 residues. V shed 4 bases and J shed 5 bases, with 13 bases lying between them. Germline values: CDR1 SGHRS, CDR2 YFSETQ. The CDR3 protein is CASSRIYGDEQYF. The CDR3 DNA reads as TGCGCCAGCAGCCGGATTTACGGTGACGAGCAGTACTTC.

This clonotype was seen a few times. The J gene is TRBJ2-1, the V gene TRBV9, with 11 nucleotides matching TRBD2. Germline V CDR1 and CDR2: SGDLS, YYNGEE. This CDR3 has 17 amino acids. The trim removed 2 bases at V and 5 bases at J, leaving 9 bases unmatched. The CDR3 bases are TGTGCCAGCAGCGTGGATATAGCGGGGGGGAGGGACAATGAGCAGTTCTTC. This sequence encodes CASSVDIAGGRDNEQFF.

This clonotype was counted between two and nine times. This sequence joins TRBV6-6 and TRBJ1-6; D unresolved. V was pared by 7 bases and J by 9 bases, with 13 bases between. The germline V gene encodes CDR1 MNHNY and CDR2 SVGAGI (reference sequence). This CDR3 contains 13 residues. This chain's CDR3 is CASTVRLGSPLHF. In DNA form, the CDR3 reads TGTGCCAGCACCGTAAGACTGGGTTCACCCCTCCACTTT.

This clonotype was observed many times. This chain connects TRBV12-3 or TRBV12-4 to TRBJ2-1; D ambiguous. This CDR3 has 14 residues. Trimming stripped 0 bases from V and 9 bases from J, with 12 bases between. CDR3 DNA sequence: TGTGCCAGCAGTTTAGCGGTCGGAAAACGTGAGCAGTTCTTC. Its protein product is CASSLAVGKREQFF.

The chain carries TRBV12-3 or TRBV12-4 and TRBJ2-7; 14 bases are a match to TRBD2. The CDR3 runs to 15 residues. The ends lost 4 bases at V and 4 bases at J; junction bases unmatched: 3. The CDR3 nucleotides are TGTGCCAGCAGTTACGGGACTAGCGGGGGATACGAGCAGTACTTC. It codes for CASSYGTSGGYEQYF.

The sample holds many counts of this clonotype. The chain employs TRBV15 and TRBJ2-1, with D possibly being TRBD2 (5 bases). Per germline, CDR1 LNHNV and CDR2 YYDKDF (reference sequence). Trimming took 1 base from V and 7 from J, leaving 14 bases between them. The CDR3 is 15 residues long. Written as DNA, the CDR3 is TGTGCCACCAGCAGAGGGGCGGGCCCGGGAAATGAGCAGTTCTTC. Translation: CATSRGAGPGNEQFF.

The chain uses TRBV7-2 and TRBJ1-1, with D maybe TRBD1 (6 bases). Trimming left V 3 bases short and J 3 bases short, with 11 bases between. The CDR3 runs 14 residues. CDR1 SGHTA and CDR2 FQGNSA come from the germline V gene. The CDR3 DNA sequence: TGTGCCAGCAGCTTTGGAAGGGGGGACACTGAAGCTTTCTTT. This sequence encodes CASSFGRGDTEAFF.

This clonotype was seen only a few times. The rearrangement joins TRBV27 to TRBJ2-2; D remains ambiguous. Trimming left V 6 bases short and J 7 bases short, with 6 bases between. The germline gives CDR1 MNHEY, CDR2 SMNVEV (reference sequence). The CDR3 totals 11 residues. The CDR3 sequence: CASRINGELFF. CDR3 in DNA: TGTGCCAGCAGGATAAACGGGGAGCTGTTTTTT.

This clonotype was found a few times. This chain connects TRBV20-1 to TRBJ1-1; 10 nucleotides match TRBD1. Germline values: CDR1 DFQATT, CDR2 SNEGSKA (reference sequence). CDR3 size: 15 residues. J was trimmed by 0 bases and V by 4 bases; bases with no gene match: 5. The CDR3, as DNA: TGCAGTGCTAATGGACAGGGGGTTCTGAACACTGAAGCTTTCTTT. Translation gives CSANGQGVLNTEAFF.

This clonotype was seen more than once but under ten times. The chain recombines TRBV7-6 with TRBJ1-1, with a weak D call TRBD1 (6 bases). Trimming pared 1 base from V and 3 bases from J, leaving 12 bases between. CDR1 is SGHVS, CDR2 FNYEAQ, per germline. The CDR3 loop spans 15 amino acids. This CDR3 reads CASSLVQGRDTEAFF. The CDR3 DNA sequence: TGTGCCAGCAGCTTAGTCCAGGGGAGGGACACTGAAGCTTTCTTT.

This clonotype has ten or more counts. The chain is built from TRBV28 and TRBJ2-5; 9 bases match TRBD1. Germline V gene data show CDR1 as MDHEN and CDR2 as SYDVKM. The CDR3 covers 15 residues. J lost 5 bases, V lost 6 bases, and 10 bases had no gene match. CDR3: CASSPPLTGGETQYF. CDR3 nucleotide sequence: TGTGCCAGCAGCCCTCCTCTAACAGGGGGCGAGACCCAGTACTTC.

This clonotype was seen more than once but under ten times. V gene TRBV7-9 combines with J gene TRBJ2-7; D not resolved. CDR1 and CDR2 (germline): SEHNR, FQNEAQ (reference sequence). Trimming removed 3 bases from V and 0 bases from J, with 9 bases in between. This CDR3 is 14 amino acids long. CDR3 in amino acids: CASSFDQSSYEQYV. The CDR3 region has the DNA TGTGCCAGCAGCTTCGATCAAAGCTCCTACGAGCAGTACGTC.

There are many counts of this clonotype. The chain carries TRBV12-3 or TRBV12-4 and TRBJ2-5; D is tentatively TRBD1 or TRBD2 (5 bases each). V was clipped by 5 bases and J by 6 bases, with 13 bases between them. This CDR3 is built from 13 residues. Here the CDR3 DNA reads TGTGCCAGCAGTAGGGACGGCCGGAAGACCCAGTACTTC. Translation gives CASSRDGRKTQYF.

This clonotype was observed many times. V usage is TRBV7-9 and J usage is TRBJ2-5, with no clear D. V lost 1 base and J lost 9, with 6 bases in between. This CDR3 region has 11 residues. The V gene's germline CDR1 is SEHNR and CDR2 FQNEAQ (reference sequence). The CDR3 loop reads CASSLGPPQYF. As DNA, the CDR3 is TGTGCCAGCAGCTTAGGCCCCCCCCAGTACTTC.

This clonotype was counted a few times. This rearrangement joins TRBV12-3 or TRBV12-4 to TRBJ1-1; a possible D gene is TRBD1 (5 bases). The CDR3 covers 13 residues. The germline V and J ends were trimmed by 6 bases and 8 bases, with 16 bases remaining between them. The CDR3 loop is CASSPGTTQEAFF. CDR3 DNA: TGTGCCAGCAGCCCCGGGACGACCCAAGAAGCTTTCTTT.

Many counts were recorded for this clonotype. The V call is TRBV7-2, the J call TRBJ2-1; unclear D gene. The CDR3 length is 12 residues. The ends were cut back, 2 bases at V and 7 bases at J, with 6 bases in the middle. Germline lookup yields CDR1 SGHTA and CDR2 FQGNSA. CDR3 DNA sequence: TGTGCCAGCAGCTTAATTACGAATGAGCAGTTCTTC. Protein product: CASSLITNEQFF.

This clonotype was seen a handful of times. This CDR3 is CASSLVSWGSNEKLFF. CDR3 in DNA: TGTGCCAGCAGCTTAGTTTCTTGGGGGTCTAATGAAAAACTGTTTTTT. V usage is TRBV7-6 and J usage is TRBJ1-4; tentative D call: TRBD1 (5 bases). Germline-derived CDR1 and CDR2 are SGHVS and FNYEAQ. The CDR3 is made up of 16 amino acids. The germline V and J ends were trimmed by 1 base and 3 bases, with 12 bases remaining between them. The complete variable domain, with remaining parts taken from reference TRBV7-6 and TRBJ1-4, reads GAGVSQSPRYKVTKRGQDVALRCDPISGHVSLYWYRQALGQGPEFLTYFNYEAQQDKSGLPNDRFSAERPEGSISTLTIQRTEQRDSAMYRCASSLVSWGSNEKLFFGSGTQLSVL.

The table lists this clonotype with many counts. The V call is TRBV24-1, the J call TRBJ2-1; D remains unclear. The V gene lost 3 bases and the J gene lost 9 bases, with 11 bases spanning the gap. CDR1 is KGHDR and CDR2 is SFDVKD in the germline V gene. The CDR3 is made up of 13 amino acids. CDR3: CATSDPTYSEQFF. In nucleotides, the CDR3 is TGTGCCACCAGTGATCCCACCTATAGTGAGCAGTTCTTC.

This clonotype was seen many times. The rearrangement joins TRBV20-1 to TRBJ2-2; TRBD2 matches at 7 bases. This CDR3 is built from 16 residues. Germline V gene sequence: CDR1 DFQATT, CDR2 SNEGSKA (reference sequence). Unmatched junction bases numbered 9, after V lost 0 bases and J lost 5 bases. DNA for the CDR3: TGCAGTGCTAGAGATCCCGGGGGGTTAGCAACCGGGGAGCTGTTTTTT. It encodes CSARDPGGLATGELFF.